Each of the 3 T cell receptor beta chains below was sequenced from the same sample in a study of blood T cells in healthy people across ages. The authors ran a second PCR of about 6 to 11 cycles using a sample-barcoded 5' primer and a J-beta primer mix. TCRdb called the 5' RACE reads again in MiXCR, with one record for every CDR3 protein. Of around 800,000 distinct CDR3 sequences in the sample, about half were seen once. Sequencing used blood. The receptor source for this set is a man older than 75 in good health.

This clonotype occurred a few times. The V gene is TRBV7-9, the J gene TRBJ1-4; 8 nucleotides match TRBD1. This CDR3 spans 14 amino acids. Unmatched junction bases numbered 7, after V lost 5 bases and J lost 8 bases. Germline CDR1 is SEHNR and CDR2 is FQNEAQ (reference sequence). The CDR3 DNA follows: TGTGCCAGCAGCACCAGGGGGCGAGGGGAAAAACTGTTTTTT. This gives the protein CASSTRGRGEKLFF. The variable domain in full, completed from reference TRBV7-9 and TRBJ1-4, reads DTGVSQNPRHKITKRGQNVTFRCDPISEHNRLYWYRQTLGQGPEFLTYFQNEAQLEKSRLLSDRFSAERPKGSFSTLEIQRTEQGDSAMYLCASSTRGRGEKLFFGSGTQLSVL.

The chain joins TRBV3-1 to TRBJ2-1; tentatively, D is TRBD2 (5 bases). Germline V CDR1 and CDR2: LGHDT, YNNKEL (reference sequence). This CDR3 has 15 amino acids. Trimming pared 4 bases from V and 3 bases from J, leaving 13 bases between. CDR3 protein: CASSLSGSYYNEQFF. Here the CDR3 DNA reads TGTGCCAGCAGCCTGTCGGGATCCTACTACAATGAGCAGTTCTTC.

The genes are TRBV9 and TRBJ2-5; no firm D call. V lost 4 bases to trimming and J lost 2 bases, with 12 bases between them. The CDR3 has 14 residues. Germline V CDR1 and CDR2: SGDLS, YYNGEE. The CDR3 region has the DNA TGTGCCAGCAGCCTAGACAACCGACAAGAGACCCAGTACTTC. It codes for CASSLDNRQETQYF. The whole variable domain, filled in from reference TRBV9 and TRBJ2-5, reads DSGVTQTPKHLITATGQRVTLRCSPRSGDLSVYWYQQSLDQGLQFLIQYYNGEERAKGNILERFSAQQFPDLHSELNLSSLELGDSALYFCASSLDNRQETQYFGPGTRLLVL.